This TCR beta chain was profiled in a study of blood T cell repertoires in COVID-19 (dated by TCRdb to between 2020 and 2021). Notes on the research overall: Samples from collaborators originated in the United States, Italy and Spain and spanned both the acute and convalescent phases of COVID-19. The material from the prospective study consisted of cDNA or gDNA derived from T cells, B-cell-depleted T cells, or PBMCs. Deeply sampled blood TCRbeta repertoires from subjects exposed to, actively infected with, or recovered from COVID-19 were included in the dataset. The repertoires were released in a freely available public database meant as a resource for research on the immune response to SARS-CoV-2. Samples came from the ongoing ImmuneRACE study (first 160 participants) plus 1,254 subjects from 6 global collaborators. Sample metadata almost always included a de-identified subject ID, COVID-19 status, age in years and sex. Where available, HLA class I and class II types were taken from metadata supplied by the sample provider and were not determined by assay-based typing.

TCRbeta CDR3 regions were amplified from genomic DNA using the immunoSEQ Assay, a bias-controlled multiplex PCR. In the paper's pipeline: The number of nucleated cells in each sample was estimated from the amplification of reference gene primers within the assay. To quantify the absolute abundance of each unique TCRbeta CDR3 rearrangement, sequence reads were collapsed and filtered. Productive Simpson clonality was computed per sample as the square root of Simpson's diversity index over productive rearrangements. In its TCRdb copy, this immuneACCESS table keeps in-frame sequences only and misses some clones. Where compared with another copy, unresolved V genes explain less than half of these, and the others have no known cause. V, J and clone size are those of that table, while D and trimming were read from the DNA. This sample is represented by a few hundred thousand clones; 85% of them were singletons. Approximately 3.7% of the sample belongs to the ten largest clones.

The CDR3 runs 15 residues from the cysteine to the phenylalanine. Left in the record is the CDR3 DNA by itself, 45 bases read in frame from the first base. According to the germline V gene, CDR1 reads MNHEY and CDR2 reads SVGAGI. From V the trimming removes 6 bases and from J it removes 4 bases, while the gene matches leave 9 bases of the junction unaccounted for. Collaborating institutions collected whole blood in K2EDTA tubes following their own protocols. For TCRbeta analysis, collaborators shipped samples as frozen whole blood, isolated PBMCs, or DNA extracted from either of those sample types. A remark on this clone: No antigen is known for it. No base quality values were provided; no much bigger clone lies one nucleotide off.

What the work shows at the level of the full study, not this receptor alone: The quantity of clinical and demographic metadata differed by source and by participant and was supplied without curation.

The clonotype originates from a woman under 30 with acute or convalescent COVID-19. The chain links TRBV6-5 with TRBJ1-5, and 7 junctional nucleotides match TRBD1. Material: peripheral blood. The CDR3 protein sequence reads: CASSPTRDRNQPQHF. At the DNA level, the sequence is TGTGCCAGCAGCCCCACCCGGGACAGAAATCAGCCCCAGCATTTT.